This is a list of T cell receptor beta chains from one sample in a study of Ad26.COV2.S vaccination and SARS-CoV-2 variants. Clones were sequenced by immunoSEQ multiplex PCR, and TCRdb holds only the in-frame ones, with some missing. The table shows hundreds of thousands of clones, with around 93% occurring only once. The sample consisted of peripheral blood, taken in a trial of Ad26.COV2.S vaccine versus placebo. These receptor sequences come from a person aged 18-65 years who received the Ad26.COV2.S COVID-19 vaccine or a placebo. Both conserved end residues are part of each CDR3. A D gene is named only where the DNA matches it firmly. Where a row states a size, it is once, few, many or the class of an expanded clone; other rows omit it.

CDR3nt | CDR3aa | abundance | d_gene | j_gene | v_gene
TGCGCCAGCAGCCAAGATTCACGGGGGACTGAAGCTTTCTTT | CASSQDSRGTEAFF | . | . | TRBJ1-1 | TRBV4-1
TGCGCCAGCAGCCAAGACTTTTTTTATGAGCAGTTCTTC | CASSQDFFYEQFF | . | . | TRBJ2-1 | TRBV4-3
TGTGCCAGCTCACCAGGGGCTTTCTCAGATACGCAGTATTTT | CASSPGAFSDTQYF | . | . | TRBJ2-3 | TRBV18
TGTGCCAGCTCACAACAGGGTGGGGGTGTTTTGATGAACACTGAAGCTTTCTTT | CASSQQGGGVLMNTEAFF | . | . | TRBJ1-1 | TRBV18
TGTGCCAGCAGTTTATTTCAAAACACTGAAGCTTTCTTT | CASSLFQNTEAFF | . | . | TRBJ1-1 | TRBV27
TGTGCCAGCAGTGACATCTCGCAGGGATTGTTGGACATTCAGTACTTC | CASSDISQGLLDIQYF | . | . | TRBJ2-4 | TRBV6-2/TRBV6-3
TGTGCCATCAGTGAGTCAGGCAGGGGGAGAGACACAGATACGCAGTATTTT | CAISESGRGRDTDTQYF | . | TRBD1 | TRBJ2-3 | TRBV10-3
TGCGCCAGCAGTGACGGGGGAAACACCGGGGAGCTGTTTTTT | CASSDGGNTGELFF | . | . | TRBJ2-2 | TRBV10-1
TGCGCCAGCCACGACAGTCGGGAGCAGTACTTC | CASHDSREQYF | . | . | TRBJ2-7 | TRBV10-2
TGCGCCAGCAGCTTAAATGCGGGGACCACCGGGGAGCTGTTTTTT | CASSLNAGTTGELFF | few | . | TRBJ2-2 | TRBV5-1
TGTGCCAGCAGCTTAGTCGGGGGTGAGGGGGAGACCCAGTACTTC | CASSLVGGEGETQYF | . | . | TRBJ2-5 | TRBV7-9
TGCGCCAGCAGCCAAGATGGCGGCAGGGGAACAGATACGCAGTATTTT | CASSQDGGRGTDTQYF | . | . | TRBJ2-3 | TRBV4-3
TGTGCCAGCATGGGGGGGGCCAACGTCCTGACTTTC | CASMGGANVLTF | . | . | TRBJ2-6 | TRBV6-6
TGTGCCAGCTCAAAAACTTCGACAGGACTTAGCTCCTACGAGCAGTACTTC | CASSKTSTGLSSYEQYF | . | . | TRBJ2-7 | TRBV18
TGTGCCACCATAAGTGGGGCCACCGGGGAGCTGTTTTTT | CATISGATGELFF | . | . | TRBJ2-2 | TRBV12-3/TRBV12-4
TGTGCCAGCAGCTTGGGAAGGGGACTAGCGGGACCCACAGATACGCAGTATTTT | CASSLGRGLAGPTDTQYF | . | . | TRBJ2-3 | TRBV12-1
TGTGCCAGCTCACCATTTAAAGGGGGTGGCACTGAAGCTTTCTTT | CASSPFKGGGTEAFF | once | . | TRBJ1-1 | TRBV18
TGTGCCAGCAGTTACCCCGGGACAGAAACGGATGGCTACACCTTC | CASSYPGTETDGYTF | . | TRBD1 | TRBJ1-2 | TRBV6-2/TRBV6-3
TGCGCCAGCAGCTTGTTACACCTTAACTATGGCTACACCTTC | CASSLLHLNYGYTF | . | . | TRBJ1-2 | TRBV5-1
TGTGCCAGCAGTGCCCCGGGACAGGGGGTCACTGAAGCTTTCTTT | CASSAPGQGVTEAFF | . | TRBD1 | TRBJ1-1 | TRBV6-2/TRBV6-3
TGTGCCAGCAGTTTATCCGGGGCTACTGTAGATACGCAGTATTTT | CASSLSGATVDTQYF | . | . | TRBJ2-3 | TRBV27
TGTGCCAGCAGTTATGGAGGGAACTATGGCTACACCTTC | CASSYGGNYGYTF | . | . | TRBJ1-2 | TRBV6-2/TRBV6-3
TGTGCCAGCAGCGAGGGGGGTGATAATTCACCCCTCCACTTT | CASSEGGDNSPLHF | . | . | TRBJ1-6 | TRBV9